This is a list of T cell receptor beta chains from one sample in a study of blood T cell repertoires in COVID-19. Generated by immunoSEQ multiplex PCR, the TCRdb table keeps only in-frame clones and is missing some. The sample has some 160,000 clones; around 82% are singletons. The sample taken for sequencing was peripheral blood. These receptors were taken from a woman in her seventies who had recovered from COVID-19. CDR3s include the opening cysteine and the closing phenylalanine or tryptophan. A D gene is named only where the DNA matches it firmly. Some rows mark clone size as missing; the rest say once, few, many or name a class of expanded clone.

- | - | TRBJ1-2 | TRBV7-3 | 12 | TGTGCCAGCAGCGACCCGGGGGTCCCCTACACCTTC | CASSDPGVPYTF
- | TRBD2 | TRBJ2-3 | TRBV3-1/TRBV3-2 | 17 | TGTGCCAGCAGCCAGGATCGGCTAGCGGGAGTACCAGATACGCAGTATTTT | CASSQDRLAGVPDTQYF
- | TRBD1 | TRBJ2-7 | TRBV5-1 | 13 | TGCGCCAGCAACGGACAGGGGGCCAACGAGCAGTACTTC | CASNGQGANEQYF
- | TRBD1 | TRBJ1-5 | TRBV24-1 | 15 | TGTGCCACCAGTGAAGGACAGGGCCTCAATCAGCCCCAGCATTTT | CATSEGQGLNQPQHF
few | - | TRBJ1-1 | TRBV12-3/TRBV12-4 | 13 | TGTGCCAGCATCTTGGGAGGGAACACTGAAGCTTTCTTT | CASILGGNTEAFF
once | TRBD1 | TRBJ1-1 | TRBV6-2/TRBV6-3 | 11 | TGTGCCAGCAGCAGGGGGCCCGAAGCTTTCTTT | CASSRGPEAFF
- | - | TRBJ1-2 | TRBV13 | 17 | TGTGCCAGCAGCTCCTCCCCGCTCCTAGACAGACACTATGGCTACACCTTC | CASSSSPLLDRHYGYTF
once | TRBD1 | TRBJ1-5 | TRBV19 | 19 | TGTGCCAGTAGTATAGATCAGCTGGGACAGGCTTATAGCAATCAGCCCCAGCATTTT | CASSIDQLGQAYSNQPQHF
- | - | TRBJ1-2 | TRBV6-1 | 15 | TGTGCCAGCAGTGAAGTGGGGGGGGCGCAGGATGGCTACACCTTC | CASSEVGGAQDGYTF
- | - | TRBJ2-7 | TRBV7-2 | 15 | TGTGCCAGCAGCTTATCGAGGGCTGCCTCCTACGAGCAGTACTTC | CASSLSRAASYEQYF
- | - | TRBJ2-7 | TRBV6-5 | 12 | TGTGCCAGCAGAACCGACAGTAACGAGCAGTACTTC | CASRTDSNEQYF
- | TRBD1 | TRBJ1-1 | TRBV11-1 | 16 | TGTGCCAGCAGCCCCCTCTGGACAGGGGGCGTCGATGAAGCTTTCTTT | CASSPLWTGGVDEAFF
- | - | TRBJ1-5 | TRBV18 | 15 | TGTGCCAGCTCACCACCCACAGGGAGGGACCAGCCCCAGCATTTT | CASSPPTGRDQPQHF
- | - | TRBJ1-2 | TRBV9 | 14 | TGTGCCAGCAGCGTAGTAGCGGGGGGCGGTGGCTACACCTTC | CASSVVAGGGGYTF
- | - | TRBJ1-2 | TRBV19 | 14 | TGTGCCAGTAAAATACAGGAGCTGGCCTATGGCTACACCTTC | CASKIQELAYGYTF
- | - | TRBJ1-3 | TRBV7-6 | 15 | TGTGCCAGCAGCCCAGACAGCCTCTCTGGAAACACCATATATTTT | CASSPDSLSGNTIYF
- | - | TRBJ2-3 | TRBV5-1 | 15 | TGCGCCAGCAGCTTGGCCTCTAGGGGGACAGATACGCAGTATTTT | CASSLASRGTDTQYF
- | - | TRBJ2-5 | TRBV6-6 | 14 | TGTGCCAGCAGTTACGGGACACTTTGGGAGACCCAGTACTTC | CASSYGTLWETQYF
- | - | TRBJ2-2 | TRBV9 | 15 | TGTGCCAGCAGCGTAGGAGGAGGGTGGACCGGGGAGCTGTTTTTT | CASSVGGGWTGELFF
- | TRBD1 | TRBJ1-2 | TRBV19 | 15 | TGTGCCAGTAGTAGTGGTAGGGGGCGGCTTTATGGCTACACCTTC | CASSSGRGRLYGYTF
- | - | TRBJ1-4 | TRBV5-1 | 13 | TGCGCCAGCAGTCCAGGCCCTAATGAAAAACTGTTTTTT | CASSPGPNEKLFF
- | TRBD1 | TRBJ1-4 | TRBV18 | 15 | TGTGCCAGCTCACCCCTGACAGGGCTTAATGAAAAACTGTTTTTT | CASSPLTGLNEKLFF
- | TRBD1 | TRBJ1-2 | TRBV18 | 15 | TGTGCCAGCTCACCCGTGCCGGGACAGTTCTATGGCTACACCTTC | CASSPVPGQFYGYTF
- | - | TRBJ2-1 | TRBV4-1 | 19 | TGCGCCAGCAGCCAAGATTTGGGGCCTATGGGACTCGACCTCAATGAGCAGTTCTTC | CASSQDLGPMGLDLNEQFF
- | - | TRBJ1-3 | TRBV5-4 | 15 | TGTGCCAGCAGCCGACAGGACCACTCTGGAAACACCATATATTTT | CASSRQDHSGNTIYF
- | - | TRBJ1-2 | TRBV16 | 14 | TGTGCCAGCAGCCAATCGAGATTAAACTATGGCTACACCTTC | CASSQSRLNYGYTF
once | - | TRBJ2-1 | TRBV7-9 | 15 | TGTGCCAGCAGCCGGGGGGCTAGCGACTACAATGAGCAGTTCTTC | CASSRGASDYNEQFF
once | TRBD2 | TRBJ2-7 | TRBV6-5 | 15 | TGTGCCAGCAGCGCCTTGGGGGGGGGTAGGGACGAGCAGTACTTC | CASSALGGGRDEQYF
- | TRBD1 | TRBJ1-5 | TRBV3-1/TRBV3-2 | 14 | TGTGCCAGCAGCCTAGACAGGGTCCATCAGCCCCAGCATTTT | CASSLDRVHQPQHF
- | - | TRBJ2-1 | TRBV20-1 | 10 | TGCAGTGCCCAGCGCAATGAGCAGTTCTTC | CSAQRNEQFF
once | TRBD2 | TRBJ2-3 | TRBV2 | 19 | TGTGCCAGCAGTGAAGCCGGCCCTCGGGAGCGGGGGGCCACAGATACGCAGTATTTT | CASSEAGPRERGATDTQYF
- | TRBD2 | TRBJ2-3 | TRBV10-3 | 17 | TGTGCCACTAAGGGCTCTAGCGGGGGTTCCCTCACAGATACGCAGTATTTT | CATKGSSGGSLTDTQYF
- | - | TRBJ1-1 | TRBV11-3 | 14 | TGTGCCAGCAGCTTCGAGGATCGGAACACTGAAGCTTTCTTT | CASSFEDRNTEAFF
- | TRBD1 | TRBJ2-7 | TRBV2 | 14 | TGTGCCAGCACATTCATACAGGGGTCCTACGAGCAGTACTTC | CASTFIQGSYEQYF
- | TRBD2 | TRBJ2-7 | TRBV6-6 | 15 | TGTGCCAGCAGTAAACTAGCGGGGGGGCCCTACGAGCAGTACTTC | CASSKLAGGPYEQYF
- | - | TRBJ1-2 | TRBV5-6 | 15 | TGTGCCAGCAGCTTGGATGTTGGGGCTAGCTATGGCTACACCTTC | CASSLDVGASYGYTF
- | - | TRBJ1-3 | TRBV4-1 | 16 | TGCGCCAGCAGCCAAGAGACAGGAACCTCTGGAAACACCATATATTTT | CASSQETGTSGNTIYF
- | TRBD1 | TRBJ2-7 | TRBV6-5 | 14 | TGTGCCAGCAGTCCCAACAGGGGCCGGTACGAGCAGTACTTC | CASSPNRGRYEQYF
- | - | TRBJ1-2 | TRBV7-8 | 15 | TGTGCCAGCAGCTTAGGTCGCAGAAGGAGCTATGGCTACACCTTC | CASSLGRRRSYGYTF
- | TRBD2 | TRBJ2-1 | TRBV5-5 | 15 | TGTGCCAGCAGCGCACTAGCGGGGCTTTACAATGAGCAGTTCTTC | CASSALAGLYNEQFF
- | TRBD1 | TRBJ2-7 | TRBV5-4 | 15 | TGTGCCAGCAGCTACCCGGGACAGAGCCCCTACGAGCAGTACTTC | CASSYPGQSPYEQYF
- | - | TRBJ1-1 | TRBV18 | 15 | TGTGCCAGCTCACCTGCCAGCCGGGGGAACACTGAAGCTTTCTTT | CASSPASRGNTEAFF
- | TRBD2 | TRBJ2-7 | TRBV4-3 | 15 | TGCGCCAGCAGCCCGCGACTAGCGGGATCCTACGAGCAGTACTTC | CASSPRLAGSYEQYF
- | TRBD1 | TRBJ2-7 | TRBV19 | 15 | TGTGCCAGTAGTCCCGGGACAGGGGGCACCTACGAGCAGTACTTC | CASSPGTGGTYEQYF
- | - | TRBJ1-6 | TRBV30 | 14 | TGTGCCTGGAGTGCAGGACAACTGAATTCACCCCTCCACTTT | CAWSAGQLNSPLHF
- | - | TRBJ1-2 | TRBV6-5 | 13 | TGTGCCAGCGCACAGGACCTAAACTATGGCTACACCTTC | CASAQDLNYGYTF
few | - | TRBJ1-2 | TRBV9 | 13 | TGTGCCAGCAGCGTAGCTGGTACAGATGGCTACACCTTC | CASSVAGTDGYTF
few | - | TRBJ2-7 | TRBV6-5 | 13 | TGTGCCAGCTCGGAGGGTCCGGGCCGCGAGCAGTACTTC | CASSEGPGREQYF
- | - | TRBJ1-2 | TRBV7-9 | 15 | TGTGCCAGCAGCTTACCCAGGGGTGCGGACTATGGCTACACCTTC | CASSLPRGADYGYTF
- | TRBD2 | TRBJ2-7 | TRBV6-6 | 14 | TGTGCCAGCAGTTACGGGACTAGCGGGAACGAGCAGTACTTC | CASSYGTSGNEQYF
- | TRBD2 | TRBJ2-2 | TRBV7-3 | 18 | TGTGCCAGCAGCCTACCGGGACTAGCGGGAGGCCCAACCGGGGAGCTGTTTTTT | CASSLPGLAGGPTGELFF
- | TRBD2 | TRBJ2-7 | TRBV20-1 | 16 | TGCAGTGCTAGTGGGCTAGCGGGAGCTCACCCCTACGAGCAGTACTTC | CSASGLAGAHPYEQYF
- | - | TRBJ1-1 | TRBV6-5 | 13 | TGTGCCAGCAGTTACCAGGGTCACACTGAAGCTTTCTTT | CASSYQGHTEAFF
- | - | TRBJ2-4 | TRBV5-1 | 14 | TGCGCCAGCAGCTCACGGGTAGCCAAAAACATTCAGTACTTC | CASSSRVAKNIQYF
- | TRBD1 | TRBJ2-5 | TRBV3-1/TRBV3-2 | 14 | TGTGCCAGCACCCCCCAGGGGGTCCAAGAGACCCAGTACTTC | CASTPQGVQETQYF
- | TRBD1 | TRBJ1-1 | TRBV3-1/TRBV3-2 | 14 | TGTGCCAGCAGCCCCAGGGGGCGGCACACTGAAGCTTTCTTT | CASSPRGRHTEAFF
- | TRBD2 | TRBJ2-2 | TRBV15 | 16 | TGTGCCACCAGCACCATAGCGGGAGTGGGTGGCGGGGAGCTGTTTTTT | CATSTIAGVGGGELFF
- | TRBD1 | TRBJ1-2 | TRBV7-3 | 13 | TGTGCCAGCAGCCGCAACACAGGGGACGGCTACACCTTC | CASSRNTGDGYTF
- | TRBD2 | TRBJ2-1 | TRBV6-5 | 13 | TGTGCCAGCAGCACCACTAGCGGGGGGTTGCAGTTCTTC | CASSTTSGGLQFF
- | - | TRBJ2-7 | TRBV11-2 | 11 | TGTGCCAGCAGGATTAGGGGGGAGCAGTACTTC | CASRIRGEQYF